The 21 T cell receptor beta chains below all came from one sample that was sequenced in a study of shared clonotypes between healthy human individuals. Sequencing was performed with immunoSEQ multiplex PCR; in TCRdb, only in-frame clones are kept and a portion is missing. The sample carries 1,400,000 or so clones, about 98.5% recorded once. Sequencing was performed on naive CD4+ T cells sorted from blood. The sample's subset: CD45RA+ positively selected. These receptors were taken from a man aged 25-45 years in good health.

The J gene is TRBJ2-1, the V gene TRBV5-1; D unclear. V was clipped by 5 bases and J by 2 bases, with 8 bases between them. The CDR3 extends over 13 amino acids. Germline CDR1 SGHRS, CDR2 YFSETQ. The CDR3 DNA is TGCGCCAGCAGGATTCGGACCTACAATGAGCAGTTCTTC. It codes for CASRIRTYNEQFF.

The chain joins TRBV7-9 to TRBJ2-1; TRBD2 aligns across 7 bases. The CDR3 is 16 residues long. V lost 4 bases and J lost 2; bases outside the gene matches: 8. Per the germline V gene, CDR1 is SEHNR and CDR2 is FQNEAQ (reference sequence). This CDR3 is CASSWSGGRAYNEQFF. CDR3 DNA sequence: TGTGCCAGCAGCTGGTCGGGGGGAAGGGCCTACAATGAGCAGTTCTTC.

The rearrangement joins TRBV11-2 to TRBJ2-1; D is unresolved. The CDR3 loop spans 13 amino acids. V was pared by 6 bases and J by 2 bases, with 8 bases between. CDR1 is SGHAT and CDR2 is FQNNGV in the germline V gene. The CDR3 reads CASRQPAYNEQFF. CDR3 coding DNA: TGTGCCAGCAGACAGCCAGCCTACAATGAGCAGTTCTTC. The complete variable domain, with remaining parts taken from reference TRBV11-2 and TRBJ2-1, reads EAGVAQSPRYKIIEKRQSVAFWCNPISGHATLYWYQQILGQGPKLLIQFQNNGVVDDSQLPKDRFSAERLKGVDSTLKIQPAKLEDSAVYLCASRQPAYNEQFFGPGTRLTVL.

The V call is TRBV4-3, the J call TRBJ2-1; no definite D call. Germline V CDR1 and CDR2: LGHNA, YSLEER. Trimming stripped 1 base from V and 2 bases from J, with 0 bases between. The CDR3 sequence is 12 residues long. The CDR3 sequence: CASSQAYNEQFF. In DNA form, the CDR3 reads TGCGCCAGCAGCCAAGCCTACAATGAGCAGTTCTTC.

This chain links TRBV25-1 with TRBJ1-1; D is possibly TRBD1 (5 bases). The CDR3 is made up of 14 amino acids. The V end lost 6 bases, the J end lost 4 bases, and 15 bases lay between the germline ends. Germline V gene lookup returns CDR1 MGHDK and CDR2 SYGVNS. The CDR3 coding sequence is TGTGCCAGCAGGACTTCAGGTAGGGGCACTGAAGCTTTCTTT. It translates to CASRTSGRGTEAFF.

This clone came up once. The chain uses TRBV11-2 and TRBJ2-5, with TRBD2 matching 9 bases. This CDR3 is built from 17 residues. V dropped 2 bases and J dropped 0; count of bases not matched to a gene: 7. Germline lookup yields CDR1 SGHAT and CDR2 FQNNGV. Here the CDR3 DNA reads TGTGCCAGCAGCTTATTATTTCGCGGGAGGGACCAAGAGACCCAGTACTTC. Residues: CASSLLFRGRDQETQYF.

The CDR3 bases are TGCGCCAGCAGCCAAGTTCCTTTCTCCTACGAGCAGTACTTC. This translates into CASSQVPFSYEQYF. The chain links TRBV4-1 to TRBJ2-7; D gene unclear. CDR1 is MGHRA, CDR2 YSYEKL, per germline. The CDR3 has 14 amino acids. Between the trimmed V and J ends, which lost 1 base and 0 bases, there was a span of 7 bases.

The chain carries TRBV5-6 and TRBJ2-7; no reliable D call. The germline V gene encodes CDR1 SGHDT and CDR2 YYEEEE. The V and J ends lost 7 bases and 1 base respectively, with 12 bases between them. The CDR3 runs 13 residues. DNA of the CDR3: TGTGCCAGCGCCCTCGACGGGTCCTACGAGCAGTACTTC. Protein: CASALDGSYEQYF.

This chain uses TRBV9 with TRBJ2-1; D gene ambiguous. There are 13 residues in the CDR3. V lost 0 bases and J 6 bases, leaving 7 bases between the germline ends. Germline loops: CDR1 SGDLS, CDR2 YYNGEE. The CDR3 region is CASSVGALNEQFF. The CDR3 DNA reads as TGTGCCAGCAGCGTAGGGGCTCTCAATGAGCAGTTCTTC.

The chain is built from TRBV7-9 and TRBJ2-5; 8 bases are shared with TRBD2. V lost 4 bases and J lost 1; bases outside the gene matches: 11. CDR3 size: 17 residues. Germline-derived CDR1 and CDR2 are SEHNR and FQNEAQ (reference sequence). The CDR3 here is CASSSGRTSRSQETQYF. The CDR3 DNA sequence: TGTGCCAGCAGCTCCGGTCGGACTAGCAGATCCCAAGAGACCCAGTACTTC.

V gene TRBV7-9 combines with J gene TRBJ2-7, with 11 bases that match TRBD1. CDR3 length: 15 residues. Per the germline V gene, CDR1 is SEHNR and CDR2 is FQNEAQ (reference sequence). Trimming at V came to 4 bases and at J to 3 bases, leaving 5 bases not matched to a gene. The CDR3 nucleotides read TGTGCCAGCAGCTCCGGACAGGGGGCTTTCTACGAGCAGTACTTC. It translates to CASSSGQGAFYEQYF.

This sequence joins TRBV7-3 and TRBJ2-1; 14 bases agree with TRBD2. Looked up from germline, CDR1 is SGHTA and CDR2 is FQGTGA. V lost 5 bases and J lost 5; bases outside the gene matches: 11. The CDR3 has 18 residues. This chain's CDR3 is CASSRIGTSGSIDNEQFF. DNA of the CDR3: TGTGCCAGCAGCCGAATCGGGACTAGCGGGAGTATAGACAATGAGCAGTTCTTC. The full variable domain, completed using reference TRBV7-3 and TRBJ2-1, is GAGVSQTPSNKVTEKGKYVELRCDPISGHTALYWYRQSLGQGPEFLIYFQGTGAADDSGLPNDRFFAVRPEGSVSTLKIQRTERGDSAVYLCASSRIGTSGSIDNEQFFGPGTRLTVL.

The chain employs TRBV13 and TRBJ2-3; perhaps TRBD1 as D (6 bases). CDR1 is PRHDT and CDR2 is FYEKMQ in the germline V gene (reference sequence). The V and J ends lost 5 bases and 0 bases respectively, with 15 bases between them. The CDR3 runs 16 residues. CDR3 in DNA: TGTGCCAGCAGCCGCCGACAGGTAACTAGCACAGATACGCAGTATTTT. Its translation is CASSRRQVTSTDTQYF.

The chain joins TRBV5-1 to TRBJ1-4; no clear D gene. V lost 2 bases to trimming and J lost 4 bases, with 12 bases between them. Per germline, CDR1 SGHRS and CDR2 YFSETQ. CDR3 size: 15 residues. The CDR3 region is CASSLDRSGNEKLFF. Written as DNA, the CDR3 is TGCGCCAGCAGCTTAGACCGGTCGGGTAATGAAAAACTGTTTTTT.

The chain is built from TRBV2 and TRBJ1-5, with D possibly matching TRBD1 (5 bases). With 9 bases removed from V and 0 bases from J, the gap between germline ends came to 12 bases. Germline-derived CDR1 and CDR2 are SNHLY and FYNNEI. This CDR3 contains 14 residues. The CDR3 here is CASGGRYSNQPQHF. In DNA, the CDR3 is TGTGCCAGTGGGGGGAGATATAGCAATCAGCCCCAGCATTTT.

The chain links TRBV10-2 to TRBJ2-3, with 10 positions matching TRBD2. From germline, CDR1 is WSHSY and CDR2 SAAADI. The CDR3 length is 18 residues. The junction had 13 bases not matched to a gene; V was cut back by 3 bases and J by 4 bases. This CDR3 is CASSELKLAGRRADTQYF. Here the CDR3 DNA reads TGCGCCAGCAGTGAATTAAAACTAGCGGGAAGACGCGCAGATACGCAGTATTTT.

The chain uses TRBV19 and TRBJ2-5; unclear D gene. Trimming shortened V by 5 bases and J by 9 bases, and 19 bases separated the two germline ends. CDR1 is LNHDA and CDR2 is SQIVND in the germline V gene (reference sequence). The CDR3 runs to 14 residues. DNA for the CDR3: TGTGCCAGTAGTGATCAACTTACCGGTTTACCCCAGTACTTC. This gives the protein CASSDQLTGLPQYF.

The CDR3 is CAISESIGTAEAFF. DNA for the CDR3: TGTGCCATCAGTGAGTCGATAGGGACTGCTGAAGCTTTCTTT. The chain is built from TRBV10-3 and TRBJ1-1, with D possibly TRBD1 on 5 matching bases. The CDR3 is 14 amino acids. The ends were cut back, 0 bases at V and 6 bases at J, with 11 bases in the middle. Germline CDR1 and CDR2: ENHRY and SYGVKD.

In this sample, this clone turned up once. Other DNA sequences in the same sample also yield this CDR3. V gene TRBV18 combines with J gene TRBJ2-7, with D uncertain. Germline V gene data show CDR1 as KGHSH and CDR2 as LQKENI. V was pared by 6 bases and J by 0 bases, with 3 bases between. This CDR3 is built from 11 residues. The CDR3 region is CASSHSYEQYF. The CDR3 DNA sequence: TGTGCCAGCTCTCACTCCTACGAGCAGTACTTC.

Worth noting for this clone: Other DNA sequences in the same sample also yield this CDR3. The chain has TRBV30 and TRBJ2-7, with 10 positions matching TRBD2. The germline CDR1 and CDR2 sequences are GTSNPN and SVGIG (reference sequence). J lost 4 bases, V lost 4 bases, and 1 base had no gene match. The CDR3 covers 12 residues. CDR3 in amino acids: CAWTSGSYEQYF. Here the CDR3 DNA reads TGTGCCTGGACTAGCGGGAGTTACGAGCAGTACTTC. The full variable domain, rest sourced from reference TRBV30 and TRBJ2-7, is SQTIHQWPATLVQPVGSPLSLECTVEGTSNPNLYWYRQAAGRGLQLLFYSVGIGQISSEVPQNLSASRPQDRQFILSSKKLLLSDSGFYLCAWTSGSYEQYFGPGTRLTVT.

The chain has TRBV5-4 and TRBJ2-3; 13 bases agree with TRBD2. The germline gives CDR1 SGHNT, CDR2 YYREEE (reference sequence). The length of the CDR3 is 15 residues. Germline trimming cut 4 bases from V and 7 bases from J; bases unmatched to any gene: 6. CDR3 in amino acids: CASSPWTSGGNTQYF. Here the CDR3 DNA reads TGTGCCAGCAGCCCATGGACTAGCGGGGGTAATACGCAGTATTTT.